The present entry profiles one T cell receptor (beta chain) with its context. Method: immunoSEQ multiplex PCR; TCRdb's copy keeps in-frame clones and lacks some. The sample includes about 150,000 clones, roughly 80% of them seen just once. The data derive from a study of blood T cell repertoires in COVID-19. This CDR3 comprises 16 residues. Looked up from germline, CDR1 is SGHDN and CDR2 is FVKESK. Trimming removed 3 bases from V and 8 bases from J; junction bases left unmatched: 7. The clonotype was recovered from a woman in her sixties or seventies with COVID-19, enrolled during active disease. What was sequenced was peripheral blood. The chain joins TRBV14 to TRBJ2-2; 12 bases fit TRBD2. The CDR3 nucleotides read TGTGCCAGCAGCCATACTAGCGGGAGGATCGGTGGGGAGCTGTTTTTT. This sequence encodes CASSHTSGRIGGELFF.